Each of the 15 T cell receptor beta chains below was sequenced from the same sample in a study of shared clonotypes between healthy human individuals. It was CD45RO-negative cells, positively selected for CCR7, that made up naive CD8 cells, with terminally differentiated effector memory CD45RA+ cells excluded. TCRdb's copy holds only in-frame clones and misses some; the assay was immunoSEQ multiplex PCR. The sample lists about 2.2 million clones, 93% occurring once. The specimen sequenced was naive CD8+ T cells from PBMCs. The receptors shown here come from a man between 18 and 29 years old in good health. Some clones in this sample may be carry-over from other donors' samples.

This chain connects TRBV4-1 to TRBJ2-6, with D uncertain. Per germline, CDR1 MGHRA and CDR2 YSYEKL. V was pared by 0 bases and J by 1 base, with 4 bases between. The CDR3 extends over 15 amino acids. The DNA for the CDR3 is TGCGCCAGCAGCCAAGATAGTTCTGGGGCCAACGTCCTGACTTTC. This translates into CASSQDSSGANVLTF.

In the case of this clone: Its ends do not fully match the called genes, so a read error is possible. The CDR3 here is CASTLGGPYNEQFF. CDR3 bases: TGTGCCAGCACTTTAGGGGGGCCATACAATGAGCAGTTCTTC. The chain recombines TRBV28 with TRBJ2-1; perhaps D is TRBD1 or TRBD2 (6 bases each). Germline CDR1 and CDR2: MDHEN and SYDVKM. The CDR3 contains 14 residues.

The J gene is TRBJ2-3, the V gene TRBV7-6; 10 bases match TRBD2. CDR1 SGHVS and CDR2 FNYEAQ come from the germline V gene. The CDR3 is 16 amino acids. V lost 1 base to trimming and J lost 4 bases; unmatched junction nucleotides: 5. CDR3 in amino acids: CASSLVAGGDPDTQYF. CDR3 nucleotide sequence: TGTGCCAGCAGCTTAGTAGCGGGAGGAGATCCAGATACGCAGTATTTT.

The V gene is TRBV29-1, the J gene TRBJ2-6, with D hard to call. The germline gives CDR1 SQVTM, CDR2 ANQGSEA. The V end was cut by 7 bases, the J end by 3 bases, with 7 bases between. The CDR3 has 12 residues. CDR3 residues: CSGRNGANVLTF. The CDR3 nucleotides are TGCAGCGGCCGCAATGGGGCCAACGTCCTGACTTTC.

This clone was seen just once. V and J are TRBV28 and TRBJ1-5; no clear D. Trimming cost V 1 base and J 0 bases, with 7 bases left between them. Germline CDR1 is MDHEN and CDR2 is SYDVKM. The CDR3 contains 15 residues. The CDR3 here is CASSLSQYSNQPQHF. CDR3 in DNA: TGTGCCAGCAGTTTATCACAGTATAGCAATCAGCCCCAGCATTTT.

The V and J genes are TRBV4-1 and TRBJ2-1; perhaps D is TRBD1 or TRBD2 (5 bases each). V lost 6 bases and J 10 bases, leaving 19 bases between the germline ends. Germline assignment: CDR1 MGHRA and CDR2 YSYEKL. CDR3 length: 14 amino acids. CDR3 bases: TGCGCCAGCAGGTCGAGGGACGGGGTGCGGGAGCAGTTCTTC. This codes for CASRSRDGVREQFF.

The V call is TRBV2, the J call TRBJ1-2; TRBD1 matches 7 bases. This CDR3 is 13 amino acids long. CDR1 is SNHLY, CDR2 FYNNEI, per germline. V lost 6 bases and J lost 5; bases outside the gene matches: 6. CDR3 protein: CASRPGTEYGYTF. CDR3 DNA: TGTGCCAGCAGGCCCGGGACAGAATATGGCTACACCTTC.

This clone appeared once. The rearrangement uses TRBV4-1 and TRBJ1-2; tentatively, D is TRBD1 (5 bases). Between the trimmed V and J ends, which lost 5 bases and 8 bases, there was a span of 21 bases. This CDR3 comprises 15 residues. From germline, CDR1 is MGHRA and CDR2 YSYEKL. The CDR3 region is CASSGPRQGAWGYTF. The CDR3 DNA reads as TGCGCCAGCAGCGGGCCACGGCAGGGAGCTTGGGGCTACACCTTC.

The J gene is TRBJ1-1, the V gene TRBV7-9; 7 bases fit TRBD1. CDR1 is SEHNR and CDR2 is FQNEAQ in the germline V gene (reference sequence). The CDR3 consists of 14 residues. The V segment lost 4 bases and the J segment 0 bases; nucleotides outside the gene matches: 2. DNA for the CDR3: TGTGCCAGCAGCTGGACAGGACTGAACACTGAAGCTTTCTTT. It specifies CASSWTGLNTEAFF.

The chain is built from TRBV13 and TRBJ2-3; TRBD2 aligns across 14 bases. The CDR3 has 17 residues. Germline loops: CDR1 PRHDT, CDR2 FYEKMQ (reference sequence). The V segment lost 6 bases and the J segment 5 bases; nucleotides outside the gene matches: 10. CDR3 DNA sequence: TGTGCCAGCAGTTTCCGACTAGCGGGAGGGCTTAAAGATACGCAGTATTTT. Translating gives CASSFRLAGGLKDTQYF.

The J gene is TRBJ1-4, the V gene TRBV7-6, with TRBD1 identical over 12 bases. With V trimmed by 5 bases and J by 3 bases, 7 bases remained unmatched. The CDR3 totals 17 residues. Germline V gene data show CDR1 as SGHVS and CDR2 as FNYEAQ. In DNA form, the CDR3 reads TGTGCCAGCAGCGTCCGGGACAGGGGGCTGGCTAATGAAAAACTGTTTTTT. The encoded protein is CASSVRDRGLANEKLFF.

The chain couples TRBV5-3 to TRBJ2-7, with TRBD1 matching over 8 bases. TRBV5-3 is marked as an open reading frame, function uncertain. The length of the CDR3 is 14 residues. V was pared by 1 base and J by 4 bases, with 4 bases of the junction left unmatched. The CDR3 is CARSLWQGAYEQYF. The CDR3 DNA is TGTGCCAGAAGCTTGTGGCAGGGGGCTTACGAGCAGTACTTC.

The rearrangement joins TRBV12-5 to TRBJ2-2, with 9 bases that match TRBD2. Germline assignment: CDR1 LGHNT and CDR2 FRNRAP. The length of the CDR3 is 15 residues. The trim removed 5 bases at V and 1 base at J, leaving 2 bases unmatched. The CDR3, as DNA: TGTGCTAGTGGTCTAGCGGGGCTGAACACCGGGGAGCTGTTTTTT. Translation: CASGLAGLNTGELFF. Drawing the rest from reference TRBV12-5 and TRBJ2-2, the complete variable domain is DARVTQTPRHKVTEMGQEVTMRCQPILGHNTVFWYRQTMMQGLELLAYFRNRAPLDDSGMPKDRFSAEMPDATLATLKIQPSEPRDSAVYFCASGLAGLNTGELFFGEGSRLTVL.

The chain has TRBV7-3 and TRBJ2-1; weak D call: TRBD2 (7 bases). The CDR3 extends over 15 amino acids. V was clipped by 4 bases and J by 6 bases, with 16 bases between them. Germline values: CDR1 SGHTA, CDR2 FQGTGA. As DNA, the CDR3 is TGTGCCAGCAGCTCCCTGGGGGGGGCCTTCAATGAGCAGTTCTTC. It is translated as CASSSLGGAFNEQFF.

In nucleotides, the CDR3 is TGTGCCAGCAGTTACAGCGCGGGGCGAACCTACGAGCAGTACTTC. It specifies CASSYSAGRTYEQYF. This chain links TRBV6-5 with TRBJ2-7, with D possibly being TRBD2 (6 bases). Trimming pared 2 bases from V and 2 bases from J, leaving 13 bases between. This CDR3 has 15 residues. CDR1 is MNHEY, CDR2 SVGAGI, per germline.